Listed below are T cell receptor beta chains from one sample, sequenced in a study of blood T cell repertoires in COVID-19. Data came from immunoSEQ multiplex PCR; TCRdb stores just in-frame clones and leaves some out. Among some 17,000 clones listed, 87% were seen once. The sample consisted of peripheral blood. These receptors were collected from a man aged 50-60 years with active COVID-19. Both conserved end residues are part of each CDR3. The D gene is left open where the match is weak. The size of a clone is reported for some rows only, either as once, few or many, or as a class for expanded clones.

TRBJ1-2 | TRBV7-9 | TRBD1 | . | TGTGCCAGCAGCCGGGACAGGGTGAATGGCTACACCTTC | CASSRDRVNGYTF
TRBJ1-1 | TRBV3-1/TRBV3-2 | . | . | TGTGCCAGCAGCCCTGACGGAGGAGCGAACACTGAAGCTTTCTTT | CASSPDGGANTEAFF
TRBJ2-4 | TRBV4-1 | . | few | TGCGCCAGCAGCCAAGAGGGACTGGGAATAGGAATTTCCAAAAACATTCAGTACTTC | CASSQEGLGIGISKNIQYF
TRBJ2-1 | TRBV5-1 | . | . | TGCGCCAGCAGCTTGGATGGTAGGGGGCAGTTCTTC | CASSLDGRGQFF
TRBJ2-7 | TRBV7-9 | . | . | TGTGCCAGCAGCTTCGGTAGGGCGGGGTCCTACGAGCAGTACTTC | CASSFGRAGSYEQYF
TRBJ2-3 | TRBV5-1 | TRBD2 | . | TGCGCCAGCAGCTTGGGAGGGAGGGGCACAGATACGCAGTATTTT | CASSLGGRGTDTQYF
TRBJ2-5 | TRBV11-1 | TRBD2 | . | TGTGCCAGCAGCTCTAGAGGGTCTAGCGGGAGGGAGACCCAGTACTTC | CASSSRGSSGRETQYF
TRBJ1-1 | TRBV5-1 | . | . | TGCGCCAGCAGCGAAGACACCGTGAACACTGAAGCTTTCTTT | CASSEDTVNTEAFF
TRBJ2-7 | TRBV6-6 | TRBD1 | . | TGTGCCAGCAGCCGCGGGACAGGCAGCAAGTACTTC | CASSRGTGSKYF
TRBJ2-7 | TRBV7-2 | TRBD2 | . | TGTGCCAGCAGCCGGGGCGGTAGCGGGAGCTACGAGCAGTACTTC | CASSRGGSGSYEQYF
TRBJ1-2 | TRBV5-6 | . | . | TGTGCCAGCAGCCGGAATACCGGGAACCTCTATGGCTACACCTTC | CASSRNTGNLYGYTF
TRBJ1-2 | TRBV7-3 | . | few | TGTGCCAGCAGCTTAACCCCAGGGGTGGACTATGGCTACACCTTC | CASSLTPGVDYGYTF
TRBJ2-1 | TRBV28 | . | . | TGTGCCAGCAGTCCACTGACGAGCCAGGAGTTCTTC | CASSPLTSQEFF